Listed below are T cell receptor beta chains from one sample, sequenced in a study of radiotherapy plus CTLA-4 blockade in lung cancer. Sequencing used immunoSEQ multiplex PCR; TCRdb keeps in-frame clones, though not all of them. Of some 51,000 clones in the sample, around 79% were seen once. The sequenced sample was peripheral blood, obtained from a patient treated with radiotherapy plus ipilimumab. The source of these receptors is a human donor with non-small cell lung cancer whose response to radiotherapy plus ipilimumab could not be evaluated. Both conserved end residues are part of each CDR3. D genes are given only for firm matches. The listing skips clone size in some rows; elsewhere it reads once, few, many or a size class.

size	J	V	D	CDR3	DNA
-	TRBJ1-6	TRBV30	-	CAWTTGWGSPLHF	TGTGCCTGGACCACAGGGTGGGGTTCACCCCTCCACTTT
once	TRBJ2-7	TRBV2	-	CASRENYEQYF	TGTGCCAGCAGAGAGAACTACGAGCAGTACTTC
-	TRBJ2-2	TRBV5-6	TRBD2	CASSGGLAGYTGELFF	TGTGCCAGCAGCGGCGGACTAGCGGGATACACCGGGGAGCTGTTTTTT
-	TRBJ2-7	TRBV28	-	CASTGEGAGYEQYF	TGTGCCAGCACCGGAGAGGGGGCGGGATACGAGCAGTACTTC
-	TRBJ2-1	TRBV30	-	CAWSETSISYNEQFF	TGTGCCTGGAGCGAAACTAGCATTTCCTACAATGAGCAGTTCTTC
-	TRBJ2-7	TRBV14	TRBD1	CASSPRGQGFWGYF	TGTGCCAGCAGCCCGCGGGGACAGGGGTTCTGGGGGTACTTC
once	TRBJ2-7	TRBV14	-	CASSPSGDYEQYF	TGTGCCAGCAGCCCTTCGGGGGATTACGAGCAGTACTTC
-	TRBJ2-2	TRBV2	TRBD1	CASRLTGGATGELFF	TGTGCCAGCAGACTGACAGGGGGCGCGACCGGGGAGCTGTTTTTT
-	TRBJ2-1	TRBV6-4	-	CASSVVPGNEQFF	TGTGCCAGCAGTGTAGTACCGGGCAATGAGCAGTTCTTC
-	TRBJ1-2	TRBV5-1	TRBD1	CASSKRPGQGGGELGYTF	TGCGCCAGCAGCAAGAGACCGGGACAGGGGGGTGGAGAACTGGGCTACACCTTC
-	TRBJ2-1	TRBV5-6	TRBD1	CASSPRDRGSKQFF	TGTGCCAGCAGCCCTAGGGACAGGGGCTCAAAGCAGTTCTTC
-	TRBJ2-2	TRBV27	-	CASSLGTSRGRGELFF	TGTGCCAGCAGTTTAGGAACTAGCCGGGGAAGGGGGGAGCTGTTTTTT
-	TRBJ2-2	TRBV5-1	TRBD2	CASSFLAGVAGELFF	TGCGCCAGCAGCTTTCTAGCGGGGGTTGCCGGGGAGCTGTTTTTC
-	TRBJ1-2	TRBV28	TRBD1	CASRRGQGRFGYTF	TGTGCCAGCAGAAGGGGACAGGGGAGATTCGGCTACACCTTC
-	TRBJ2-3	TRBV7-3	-	CASSSTSTDTQYF	TGTGCCAGCAGCTCGACTAGCACAGATACGCAGTATTTT
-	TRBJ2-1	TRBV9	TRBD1	CASSTRQGARNEQFF	TGTGCCAGCAGCACCCGACAGGGGGCTCGAAATGAGCAGTTCTTC
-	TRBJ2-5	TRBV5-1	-	CASSWTSGSGQETQYF	TGCGCCAGCAGCTGGACCTCGGGTAGCGGACAAGAGACCCAGTACTTC
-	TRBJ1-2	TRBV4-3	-	CASSLLFGPYGYTF	TGCGCCAGCAGCCTACTATTCGGCCCTTATGGCTACACCTTC
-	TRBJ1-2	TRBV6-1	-	CASSELTVDGYTF	TGTGCCAGCAGTGAATTAACAGTTGATGGCTACACCTTC
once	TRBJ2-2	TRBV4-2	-	CASSPSRDFKYRGAVF	TGTGCCAGCAGCCCCAGTCGGGACTTTAAGTACCGGGGAGCTGTTTTT
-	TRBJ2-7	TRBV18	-	CASSPNRDYEQYF	TGTGCCAGCTCACCGAACAGGGACTACGAGCAGTACTTC